This TCR beta chain was profiled in a study of T cell responses to AZD1222 COVID-19 vaccine. Study findings and constraints: Clonal diversity may have been underestimated, and the donors were mostly white British, with more females than males.

As for this clone: Antigen unknown.

Assay used: immunoSEQ multiplex PCR; TCRdb lists only in-frame clones, some missing. The repertoire holds 150,000 to 200,000 clones, with roughly 93% as singletons. Germline V CDR1 and CDR2: LGHNA, YNFKEQ. This CDR3 is 13 amino acids long. With 1 base removed from V and 9 bases from J, the gap between germline ends came to 10 bases. The sequenced sample was peripheral blood, obtained on day 0 of AZD1222 vaccination. J is TRBJ2-1 and V is TRBV4-2; D unresolved. The source of this sequence is an adult in good health. The CDR3 is CASSQVSRREQFF. CDR3 bases: TGTGCCAGCAGCCAAGTGTCTCGGCGTGAGCAGTTCTTC.